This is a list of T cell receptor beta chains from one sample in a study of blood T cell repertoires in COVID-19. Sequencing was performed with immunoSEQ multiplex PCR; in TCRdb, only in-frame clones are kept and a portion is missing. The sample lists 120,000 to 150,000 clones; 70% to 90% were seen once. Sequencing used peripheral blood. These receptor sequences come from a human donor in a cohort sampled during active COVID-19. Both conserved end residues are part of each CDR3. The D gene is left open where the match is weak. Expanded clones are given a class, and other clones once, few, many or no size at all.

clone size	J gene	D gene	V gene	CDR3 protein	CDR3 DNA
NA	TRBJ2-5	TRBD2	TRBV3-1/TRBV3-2	CASSQGALSGVQETQYF	TGTGCCAGCAGCCAAGGGGCCCTCAGCGGGGTCCAGGAGACCCAGTACTTC
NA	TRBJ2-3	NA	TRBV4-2	CASSQRQAPGDTQYF	TGTGCCAGCAGCCAACGCCAAGCACCGGGAGATACGCAGTATTTT
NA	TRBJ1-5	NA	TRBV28	CASSLRTGTQPQHF	TGTGCCAGCAGTTTAAGAACAGGGACTCAGCCCCAGCATTTT
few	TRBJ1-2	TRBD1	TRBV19	CASSIGPGGAYGYTF	TGTGCCAGTAGTATAGGTCCAGGGGGCGCCTATGGCTACACCTTC
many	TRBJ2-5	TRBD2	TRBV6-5	CASSTSGGAETQYF	TGTGCCAGCAGTACCAGCGGGGGGGCAGAGACCCAGTACTTC
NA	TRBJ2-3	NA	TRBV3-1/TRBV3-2	CASSQDGRYTQYF	TGTGCCAGCAGCCAAGATGGCCGATATACGCAGTATTTT
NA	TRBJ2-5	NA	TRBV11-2	CASSLRSGQGSETQYF	TGTGCCAGCAGCTTACGGTCCGGGCAGGGATCAGAGACCCAGTACTTC
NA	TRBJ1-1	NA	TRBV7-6	CASSLLMGGRENTEAFF	TGTGCCAGCAGCTTACTGATGGGAGGGAGGGAGAACACTGAAGCTTTCTTT
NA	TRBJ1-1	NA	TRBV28	CASNLRRRNTEAFF	TGTGCCAGCAACTTAAGACGGAGGAACACTGAAGCTTTCTTT
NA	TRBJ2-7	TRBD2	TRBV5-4	CASSSQAGAPYEQYF	TGTGCCAGCAGCTCCCAAGCGGGAGCGCCCTACGAGCAGTACTTC
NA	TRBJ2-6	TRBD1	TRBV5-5	CASSDDRGRTGANVLTF	TGTGCCAGCAGCGACGACAGGGGGCGTACTGGGGCCAACGTCCTGACTTTC
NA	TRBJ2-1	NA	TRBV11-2	CASSLALPNEQFF	TGTGCCAGCAGCTTAGCCCTACCGAATGAGCAGTTCTTC
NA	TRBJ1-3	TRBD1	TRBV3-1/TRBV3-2	CASRLLGQTIAKNTIYF	TGTGCCAGCAGACTCCTGGGACAGACAATCGCGAAGAACACCATATATTTT
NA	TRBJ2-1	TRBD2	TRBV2	CASSPSRLAGKWDNEQFF	TGTGCCAGCAGCCCCTCGAGGCTAGCGGGAAAGTGGGACAATGAGCAGTTCTTC
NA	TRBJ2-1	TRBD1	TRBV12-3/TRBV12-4	CASSLGRDRDEFF	TGTGCCAGCAGTTTAGGTCGTGACAGGGATGAGTTCTTC
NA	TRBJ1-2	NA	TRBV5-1	CASSLDWGRRYGYTF	TGCGCCAGCAGCTTGGATTGGGGGAGGCGGTATGGCTACACCTTC
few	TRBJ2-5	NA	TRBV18	CASSPPGVETQYF	TGTGCCAGCTCACCTCCAGGGGTAGAGACCCAGTACTTC
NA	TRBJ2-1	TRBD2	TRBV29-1	CSASTSGTSGSIEQFF	TGCAGCGCTTCTACTTCCGGGACTAGCGGGAGCATTGAGCAGTTCTTC
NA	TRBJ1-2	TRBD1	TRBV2	CASSPQGVFGYTF	TGTGCCAGCAGCCCCCAGGGGGTGTTTGGCTACACCTTC
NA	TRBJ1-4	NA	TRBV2	CASSAEQATNEKLFF	TGTGCCAGCAGTGCGGAACAGGCCACGAATGAAAAACTGTTTTTT
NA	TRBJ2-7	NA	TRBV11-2	CASSFIYEQYF	TGTGCCAGCAGCTTCATCTACGAGCAGTACTTC
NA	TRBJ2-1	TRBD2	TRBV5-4	CASSYGLAGVNEQFF	TGTGCCAGCAGTTACGGACTAGCGGGAGTCAATGAGCAGTTCTTC
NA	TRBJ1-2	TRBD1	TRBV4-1	CASSLTSGQGASSYGYTF	TGCGCCAGCAGCCTTACAAGTGGACAGGGGGCGTCTAGCTATGGCTACACCTTC
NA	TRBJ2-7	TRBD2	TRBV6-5	CASSYGTSGAGYEQYF	TGTGCCAGCAGTTACGGGACTAGCGGGGCAGGCTACGAGCAGTACTTC
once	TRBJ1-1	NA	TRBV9	CASTPGGVWMNTEAFF	TGTGCCAGCACGCCTGGGGGGGTTTGGATGAACACTGAAGCTTTCTTT
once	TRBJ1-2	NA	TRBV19	CASSILGRNYGYTF	TGTGCCAGTAGTATCCTAGGGAGGAACTATGGCTACACCTTC
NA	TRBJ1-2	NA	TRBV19	CAAEANYGYTF	TGTGCTGCGGAAGCTAACTATGGCTACACCTTC
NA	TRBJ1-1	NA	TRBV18	CASSQGSDTEAFF	TGTGCCAGCTCTCAGGGATCTGACACTGAAGCTTTCTTT
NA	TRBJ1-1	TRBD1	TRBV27	CASSLSTGGHTEAFF	TGTGCCAGCAGTTTATCTACAGGGGGACACACTGAAGCTTTCTTT
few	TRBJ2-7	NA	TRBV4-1	CASSRQYFYEQYF	TGCGCCAGCAGCCGACAGTACTTCTACGAGCAGTACTTC
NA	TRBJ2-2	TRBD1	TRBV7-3	CASSLGTGGLTGELFF	TGTGCCAGCAGCTTAGGGACAGGGGGATTGACCGGGGAGCTGTTTTTT
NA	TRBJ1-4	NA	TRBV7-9	CASSWDTPVEKLFF	TGTGCCAGCAGTTGGGACACCCCTGTCGAAAAACTGTTTTTT
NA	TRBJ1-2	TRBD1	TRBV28	CASSYRDRETYGYTF	TGTGCCAGCAGTTACCGGGACAGGGAGACCTATGGCTACACCTTC
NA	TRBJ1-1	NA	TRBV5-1	CASSVGHSGNTEAFF	TGCGCCAGCAGCGTAGGACACAGTGGGAACACTGAAGCTTTCTTT
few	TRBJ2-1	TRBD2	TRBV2	CASSLGLAGTDNEQFF	TGTGCCAGCAGTTTGGGACTAGCGGGGACCGACAATGAGCAGTTCTTC
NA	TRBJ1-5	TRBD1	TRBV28	CASSSPDRVNQPQHF	TGTGCCAGCAGTTCGCCTGACAGGGTCAATCAGCCCCAGCATTTT
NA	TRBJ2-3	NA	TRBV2	CASRRVGEDPTDTQYF	TGTGCCAGCAGGAGGGTGGGGGAGGACCCTACAGATACGCAGTATTTT
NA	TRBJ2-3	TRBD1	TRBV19	CASSTRTGGTDTQYF	TGTGCCAGTAGTACGAGGACAGGGGGCACAGATACGCAGTATTTT
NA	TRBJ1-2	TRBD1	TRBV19	CASTPGTGVHHGYTF	TGTGCCAGTACTCCTGGGACAGGGGTTCACCATGGCTACACCTTC
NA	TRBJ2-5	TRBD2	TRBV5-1	CASSLTSYGRETQYF	TGCGCCAGCAGCCTGACTAGCTACGGTCGGGAGACCCAGTACTTC
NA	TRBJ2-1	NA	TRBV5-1	CASSLGVGAYNEQFF	TGCGCCAGCAGCTTGGGAGTAGGGGCCTACAATGAGCAGTTCTTC
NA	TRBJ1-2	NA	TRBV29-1	CSVEDRDNAYGYTF	TGCAGCGTTGAAGATCGGGACAACGCTTATGGCTACACCTTC
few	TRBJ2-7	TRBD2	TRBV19	CASRSSGGSYEQYF	TGTGCCAGTAGGTCTAGCGGGGGTTCCTACGAGCAGTACTTC
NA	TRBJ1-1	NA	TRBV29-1	CSAHWREGTTEAFF	TGCAGCGCCCATTGGCGGGAGGGAACCACTGAAGCTTTCTTT
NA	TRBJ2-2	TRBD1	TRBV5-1	CASPSLNRGPNTGELFF	TGCGCCAGCCCCTCCTTGAACAGGGGGCCGAACACCGGGGAGCTGTTTTTT
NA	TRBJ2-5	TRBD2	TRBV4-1	CASSQVWGGSVGQETQYF	TGCGCCAGCAGCCAAGTTTGGGGGGGGTCGGTCGGACAAGAGACCCAGTACTTC
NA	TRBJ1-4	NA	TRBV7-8	CASSLRGGLKLFF	TGTGCCAGCAGCTTGCGGGGGGGGTTAAAACTGTTTTTT
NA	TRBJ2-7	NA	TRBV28	CASEGVSSYEQYF	TGTGCCAGCGAGGGCGTTAGCTCCTACGAGCAGTACTTC
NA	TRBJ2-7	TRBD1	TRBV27	CASSLTGDILYEQYF	TGTGCCAGCAGTCTCACAGGGGACATCTTATACGAGCAGTACTTC
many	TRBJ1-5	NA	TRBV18	CASSYSRGENQPQHF	TGTGCCAGCTCATACAGTAGGGGCGAAAATCAGCCCCAGCATTTT
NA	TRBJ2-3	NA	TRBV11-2	CASSYGLSGTDTQYF	TGTGCCAGCAGCTACGGACTATCTGGCACAGATACGCAGTATTTT
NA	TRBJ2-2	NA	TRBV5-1	CASSLDSGITGELFF	TGCGCCAGCAGCTTGGATTCAGGGATCACCGGGGAGCTGTTTTTT
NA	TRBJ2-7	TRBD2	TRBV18	CASSPLGLAGEHYEQYF	TGTGCCAGCTCACCACTCGGACTAGCGGGAGAGCACTACGAGCAGTACTTC
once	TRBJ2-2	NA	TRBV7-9	CASSLVTGNTGELFF	TGTGCCAGCAGCTTAGTAACAGGAAACACCGGGGAGCTGTTTTTT
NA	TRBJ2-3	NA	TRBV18	CASSPALGTGGDTQYF	TGTGCCAGCTCACCAGCTCTGGGCACCGGTGGAGATACGCAGTATTTT
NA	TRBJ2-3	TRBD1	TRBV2	CASGFSRGGSDTQYF	TGTGCCAGCGGCTTCTCTAGAGGGGGCTCAGATACGCAGTATTTT
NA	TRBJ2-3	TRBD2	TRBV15	CATSTVAGGSDTQYF	TGTGCCACCAGCACTGTAGCGGGGGGCTCAGATACGCAGTATTTT
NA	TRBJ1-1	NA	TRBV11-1	CASSLQQDTEAFF	TGTGCCAGCAGCTTACAGCAGGACACTGAAGCTTTCTTT
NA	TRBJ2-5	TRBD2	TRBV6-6	CASSYPRGGGETQYF	TGTGCCAGCAGTTACCCCCGGGGGGGCGGGGAGACCCAGTACTTC